This TCR beta chain was documented in a study of T cells after yellow fever vaccination. Points on this clonotype: What it recognizes is unknown.

Study findings and constraints: Primary-vaccination clones mostly resurfaced post-booster (nearly 97% CD4, 75% to 90% CD8). A limited proportion of clonotypes was detected within both the CD4 and CD8 compartments.

CDR3 length: 16 residues. Germline CDR1 reads MGHRA; CDR2 reads YSYEKL. With 1 base clipped from V and 2 bases from J, the junction kept 6 bases outside the gene matches. A process of 5'RACE template switching, which added a universal primer site and UMIs, was used to make TCR cDNA. TCRdb processed the 5' RACE reads anew with MiXCR; each CDR3 protein has one entry. The profile shows 300,000 to 350,000 distinct CDR3 sequences, 3.5% to 4.5% of them singletons. The origin of this receptor is a man aged 18 to 29 who received the YFV17D yellow fever vaccine. The specimen comprised PBMCs, sampled 15 days after the yellow fever booster vaccination. This rearrangement joins TRBV4-1 to TRBJ2-3; 7 bases agree with TRBD2. The CDR3 loop is CASSQGRGVLTDTQYF. The CDR3 bases are TGCGCCAGCAGCCAAGGACGGGGGGTCCTCACAGATACGCAGTATTTT.